The rows below give T cell receptor beta chains drawn from one sample of a study of blood T cell repertoires in COVID-19. The table came from immunoSEQ multiplex PCR; TCRdb's copy has only in-frame clones and leaves some out. The repertoire holds around 37,000 clones, about two thirds seen once, with roughly a tenth in the top ten. The sequenced sample was peripheral blood. The receptors were gathered from a man aged 70 or older with COVID-19, enrolled during active disease. Both conserved end residues are part of each CDR3. The D gene is left open where the match is weak. The listing skips clone size in some rows; elsewhere it reads once, few, many or a size class.

j_call d_call clone_size v_call cdr3_length cdr3_aa cdr3_nt
TRBJ1-5 . . TRBV11-2 13 CASSLRSNQPQHF TGTGCCAGCAGCCTTCGGTCCAATCAGCCCCAGCATTTT
TRBJ1-1 TRBD1 . TRBV18 15 CASSPRTGENTEAFF TGTGCCAGCTCACCACGGACAGGTGAGAACACTGAAGCTTTCTTT
TRBJ1-6 . . TRBV18 12 CASSPENSPLHF TGTGCCAGCTCACCGGAGAATTCACCCCTCCACTTT
TRBJ1-2 TRBD1 . TRBV6-6 12 CASSRQGAGYTF TGTGCCAGCAGTCGACAGGGGGCTGGCTACACCTTC
TRBJ1-2 TRBD1 once TRBV30 13 CACRPTGRYGYTF TGTGCCTGCAGACCGACAGGGCGGTATGGCTACACCTTC
TRBJ2-7 . . TRBV6-5 13 CASSYSEEYEQYF TGTGCCAGCAGTTACTCAGAGGAATACGAGCAGTACTTC
TRBJ1-1 . . TRBV4-1 18 CASSQDLAGVRLGTEAFF TGCGCCAGCAGCCAAGATTTGGCAGGGGTTCGCCTAGGCACTGAAGCTTTCTTT
TRBJ1-1 TRBD1 . TRBV2 16 CASRSRRDSMNTEAFF TGTGCCAGCAGGAGCCGACGGGACAGTATGAACACTGAAGCTTTCTTT
TRBJ2-2 . . TRBV6-4 15 CASSAEQGFTGELFF TGTGCCAGCAGTGCAGAACAGGGTTTCACCGGGGAGCTGTTTTTT
TRBJ1-1 . . TRBV5-4 14 CASSGGVMNTEAFF TGTGCCAGCAGCGGCGGGGTAATGAACACTGAAGCTTTCTTT
TRBJ1-2 . . TRBV18 14 CASSPPNLGYGYTF TGTGCCAGCTCACCCCCTAATCTAGGCTATGGCTACACCTTC
TRBJ2-7 . . TRBV15 17 CATSTSFPARSGDEQYF TGTGCCACCAGCACCTCGTTTCCCGCGCGGTCCGGGGACGAGCAGTACTTC
TRBJ1-4 . . TRBV4-3 17 CASSQDYFSATNEKLFF TGCGCCAGCAGCCAAGATTATTTTAGCGCAACTAATGAAAAACTGTTTTTT
TRBJ2-7 TRBD2 . TRBV5-1 14 CASTVLAGKQEQYF TGCGCCAGCACCGTACTAGCGGGAAAACAAGAGCAGTACTTC
TRBJ2-3 TRBD2 . TRBV6-5 15 CATKGLAGGTDTQYF TGTGCCACCAAGGGTCTAGCGGGGGGCACAGATACGCAGTATTTT
TRBJ1-6 TRBD1 many TRBV5-1 16 CASSLVVGGDNSPLHF TGCGCCAGCAGTTTAGTTGTAGGGGGCGATAATTCACCCCTCCACTTT
TRBJ1-1 . . TRBV4-1 14 CASSRTAANTEAFF TGCGCCAGCAGCCGAACGGCGGCGAACACTGAAGCTTTCTTT
TRBJ1-3 . few TRBV5-4 15 CASSPETVAGNTIYF TGTGCCAGCAGCCCAGAGACAGTCGCTGGAAACACCATATATTTT
TRBJ1-2 . few TRBV19 13 CASSAGFNYGYTF TGTGCCAGTAGTGCAGGGTTCAACTATGGCTACACCTTC
TRBJ2-7 TRBD1 . TRBV19 14 CASSTSTGWYEQYF TGTGCCAGTAGCACGTCGACAGGGTGGTACGAGCAGTACTTC
TRBJ1-5 . . TRBV6-5 13 CASSSGSGQPQHF TGTGCCAGCAGCTCAGGGTCGGGCCAGCCCCAGCATTTT
TRBJ1-2 . . TRBV15 13 CATSRDRNYGYTF TGTGCCACCAGCAGAGACAGGAACTATGGCTACACCTTC